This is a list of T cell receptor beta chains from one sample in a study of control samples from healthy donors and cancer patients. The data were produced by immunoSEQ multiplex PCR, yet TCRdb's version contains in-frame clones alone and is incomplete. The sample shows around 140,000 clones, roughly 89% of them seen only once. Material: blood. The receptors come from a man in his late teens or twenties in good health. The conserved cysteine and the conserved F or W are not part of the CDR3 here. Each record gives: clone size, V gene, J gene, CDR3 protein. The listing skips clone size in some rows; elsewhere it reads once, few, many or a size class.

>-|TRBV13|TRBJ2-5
ASSFRLAGDGETQY
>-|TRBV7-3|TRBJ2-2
ASSLARDTGELF
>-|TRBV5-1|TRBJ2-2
ASSPQGANTGELF
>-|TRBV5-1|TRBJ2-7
ASSLVPYYEQY
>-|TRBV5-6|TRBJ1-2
ASSLDSYGYT
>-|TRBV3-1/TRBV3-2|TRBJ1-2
ASSQGTVNYGYT
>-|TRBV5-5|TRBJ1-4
ASSLVENEKLF
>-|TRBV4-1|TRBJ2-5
ASSPQGVSGGWGIQETQY
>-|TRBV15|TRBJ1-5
ATSRDRGGVQPQH
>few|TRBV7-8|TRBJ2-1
ASSLMRGAGEQF
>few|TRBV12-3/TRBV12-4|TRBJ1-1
ASTTRTGTEAF
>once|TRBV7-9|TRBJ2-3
ASSLISYRTGSADTQY
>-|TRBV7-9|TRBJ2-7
ASSLVGAYEQY
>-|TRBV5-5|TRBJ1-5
ASSSQTGLNQPQH
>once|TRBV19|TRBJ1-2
ATGRNT
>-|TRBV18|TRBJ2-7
ASSPPAGQGSSYEQY
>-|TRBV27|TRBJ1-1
ASSPTNRGMNTEAF
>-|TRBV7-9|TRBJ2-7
ASSPTTYEQY
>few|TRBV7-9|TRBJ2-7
ASSLDSGPHEQY
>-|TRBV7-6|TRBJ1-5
ASSPPQGQPQH
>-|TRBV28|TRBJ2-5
ASSPVRGTETQY
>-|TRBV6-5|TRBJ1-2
ASRTLGQVYGYT
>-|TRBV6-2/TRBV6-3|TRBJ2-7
ASSPSRDVHEQY
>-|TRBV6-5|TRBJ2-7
ASSLGGDEQY
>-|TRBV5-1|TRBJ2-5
ASSLGVRSLQETQY